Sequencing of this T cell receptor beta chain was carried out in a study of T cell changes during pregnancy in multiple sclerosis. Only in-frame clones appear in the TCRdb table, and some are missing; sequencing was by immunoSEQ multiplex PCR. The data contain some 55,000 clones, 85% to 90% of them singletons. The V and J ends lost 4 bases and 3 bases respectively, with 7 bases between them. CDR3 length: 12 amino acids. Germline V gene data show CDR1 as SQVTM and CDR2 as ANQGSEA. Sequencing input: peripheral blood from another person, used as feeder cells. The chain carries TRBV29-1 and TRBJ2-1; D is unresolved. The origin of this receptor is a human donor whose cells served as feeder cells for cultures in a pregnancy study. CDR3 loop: CSVVALYNEQFF. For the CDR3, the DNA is TGCAGCGTTGTTGCGCTCTACAATGAGCAGTTCTTC.